The present entry profiles one T cell receptor beta chain with its context. Its antigen is currently not known. Base qualities are not recorded, but no much larger clone differs from it by a single base. The data were taken from a study of shared clonotypes between healthy human individuals (dated by TCRdb to between 2020 and 2021). About the full investigation: Two women and three men aged 18 to 49 years were included in the cohort. For each donor, three plates each were used for CD4 naive and CD4 memory, two plates were used for CD8 naive, and one plate was used for CD8 memory. Blood TCR repertoires of about five healthy adults were deeply sequenced to estimate repertoire size and the extent of clonotype sharing between individuals. Different laboratories and diverse techniques were used to prepare libraries and sequence TCR repertoires, to increase sequencing depth and limit assay-specific biases. Per donor, leukapheresis produced somewhere between about 0.94 and 9 billion PBMCs. Overall study outcomes, separate from this receptor: Sampling was restricted to blood, and TCR repertoires in tissues likely differ from the TCR repertoires found in blood. Because the study included only a small number of donors, the genetic and exposure-history diversity represented was limited. Larger estimated clonotype richness was generally found for naive subsets than for memory subsets. Based on pairwise subsampling, the degree of clonotype sharing among donors was expected to be affected by sequencing depth. Approximately 5% of naive CD4, 3.5% of naive CD8, approximately 2.2% of memory CD4, and 0.4% of memory CD8 clonotypes were shared across a few donors. Rarefaction of sorted-subset datasets indicated incomplete sequencing despite the large sequencing depth. Compared with non-shared clonotypes, the clonotypes found in all four sorted-subset donors had higher generation probabilities.

Taken from the germline V gene, the CDR1 and CDR2 loops are MGHRA and YSYEKL. V is shortened by 4 bases, J by 8 bases, and the region joining them spans 11 bases. The CDR3 runs 13 amino acids, cysteine and phenylalanine included. Only the CDR3 DNA stays, 39 bases, in frame from base 1. CD8 naive samples were obtained by positive selection for CCR7 among CD45RO-negative cells, yielding a CD45RA+CCR7+ population from which TemRA cells were excluded. The donors were healthy, HIV-negative adults who had no recently reported acute infections or vaccinations. All donors were Caucasian adults living in Nashville, Tennessee, USA. Blood was obtained by leukapheresis, after which PBMCs were separated by Ficoll-Histopaque density gradient centrifugation and cryopreserved in liquid nitrogen vapor phase. Analytical flow cytometry was used to check the purity and quantity of every magnetically sorted T cell population. Genomic DNA was isolated from each sorted fraction and quantified by UV absorbance on a Nanodrop 2000c.

TCR CDR3 regions were amplified from genomic DNA by multiplex PCR using the deep immunoSEQ assay. For each cell subset, the extracted genomic DNA was distributed evenly across all wells of several immunoSEQ 96-well plates, and each plate served as one replicate. For sorted subsets, around 200 ng genomic DNA, equal to tens of thousands of T cell genomes, was loaded into each replicate PCR. The purified libraries were quantified using a Qubit 3.0 fluorometer, sized with a Bioanalyzer 2100, and then quantified again using the KAPA Library Quantification kit. Every immunoSEQ 96-well plate was sequenced on a separate single-read 150-cycle Illumina NextSeq 550 flow cell. The source study handled its data this way. Because the immunoSEQ output held only junctional sequences and lacked quality scores, the filtering could not match the filtering applied to full-length reads. Sequences were annotated with PyIR, a Python wrapper for IgBLAST v1.9, and V/J genes and CDR3 were assigned using IMGT germline references. Reads were removed for weak V/J assignments (E-value above 1e-6), missing CDR3, stop codons, out-of-frame junctions, or ambiguous translated residues. V3J clonotypes were defined as sequences sharing the same inferred V gene, J gene, and CDR3 amino acid sequence. The percentage overlap between two repertoires was calculated by dividing the number of shared unique clonotypes by the size of the smaller repertoire. Richness of each repertoire was evaluated using RTK rarefaction, the Chao1 estimator, and Recon v2.1 estimates of unobserved clonotypes. Generation probabilities for all TCRbeta clonotypes obtained by the gDNA method from four donors were computed using OLGA. Held by TCRdb, this immuneACCESS table contains in-frame sequences only and omits some clones. Under half of the omission traces to an unresolved V gene where checked; the cause of the rest is unknown. V, J and clone size derive from that table, while D and trimming were established from the DNA sequence. Counted in this sample were under 1 million clones; 80% to 95% of them appeared once. The top ten clones comprise 24% of the sample.

This TCR was recovered from a man in his thirties or forties in good health. The sequence joins TRBV4-1 to TRBJ1-4, with an unclear D gene assignment. The sequencing input was naive CD8+ T cells sorted from blood. This specimen's cell subset or site label, interpreted: CD45RA+CCR7+. The CDR3 protein: CASSLIIGEKLFF. The DNA is TGCGCCAGCAGCCTGATTATAGGCGAAAAACTGTTTTTT.